The clone carrying this T cell receptor beta chain was found a few times. Its antigen remains unknown. This PCR relied on a set of 60 Vbeta primers and 13 Jbeta primers. Produced via immunoSEQ multiplex PCR; TCRdb's table is partial and in-frame only. The data hold about 130,000 clones, with roughly three quarters observed a single time. This entry comes from a study of cytomegalovirus exposure and HLA in healthy donors. The study's findings and limits: In vitro, a few CMV-associated chains proved specific for CMV antigens.

This TCR derives from a man aged 40-55 years in good health and CMV-seronegative. The source material was PBMCs.

The CDR3 DNA sequence: TGTGCCAGCAGTTACGGACAGGGGGCCGGCCAGCCCCAGCATTTT. It translates to CASSYGQGAGQPQHF. The rearrangement joins TRBV6-5 to TRBJ1-5; 11 positions match TRBD1. Trimming at V came to 2 bases and at J to 7 bases, leaving 4 bases not matched to a gene. CDR3 length equals 15 residues. Germline V CDR1 and CDR2: MNHEY, SVGAGI.